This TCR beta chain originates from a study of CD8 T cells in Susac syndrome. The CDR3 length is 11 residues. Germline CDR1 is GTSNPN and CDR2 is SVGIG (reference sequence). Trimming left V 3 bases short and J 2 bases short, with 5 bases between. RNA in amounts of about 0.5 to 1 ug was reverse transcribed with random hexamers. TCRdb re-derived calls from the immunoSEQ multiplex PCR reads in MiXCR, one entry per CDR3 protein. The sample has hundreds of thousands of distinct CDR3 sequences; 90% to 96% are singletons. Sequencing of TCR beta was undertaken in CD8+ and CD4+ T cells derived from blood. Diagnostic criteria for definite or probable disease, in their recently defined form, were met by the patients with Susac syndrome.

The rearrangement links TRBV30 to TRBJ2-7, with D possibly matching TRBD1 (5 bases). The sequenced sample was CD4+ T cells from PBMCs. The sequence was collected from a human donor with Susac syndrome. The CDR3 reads CAWRGPYEQYF. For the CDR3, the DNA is TGTGCCTGGAGGGGGCCCTACGAGCAGTACTTC. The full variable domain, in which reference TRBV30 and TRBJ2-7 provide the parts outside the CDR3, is SQTIHQWPATLVQPVGSPLSLECTVEGTSNPNLYWYRQAAGRGLQLLFYSVGIGQISSEVPQNLSASRPQDRQFILSSKKLLLSDSGFYLCAWRGPYEQYFGPGTRLTVT.